The 32 T cell receptor beta chains below all came from one sample that was sequenced in a study of cytomegalovirus exposure and HLA in healthy donors. TCRdb keeps only in-frame clones here, not all; method: immunoSEQ multiplex PCR. The sample consists of about 130,000 clones, roughly 87% of them appearing once. The sequenced material came from PBMCs. The source is a woman aged 18-29 years in good health and CMV-seronegative.

This chain joins TRBV7-8 and TRBJ1-2; 8 positions agree with TRBD1. CDR1 and CDR2 from the germline V gene are SGHVS and FQNEAQ. J lost 3 bases, V lost 5 bases, and 8 bases had no gene match. The CDR3 contains 15 residues. The DNA for the CDR3 is TGTGCCAGCAGCCCGAAACCGGGACAGGACTATGGCTACACCTTC. It codes for CASSPKPGQDYGYTF. The full variable domain, its missing parts supplied by reference TRBV7-8 and TRBJ1-2, is GAGVSQSPRYKVAKRGQDVALRCDPISGHVSLFWYQQALGQGPEFLTYFQNEAQLDKSGLPSDRFFAERPEGSVSTLKIQRTQQEDSAVYLCASSPKPGQDYGYTFGSGTRLTVV.

This chain uses TRBV2 with TRBJ1-1; D perhaps matches TRBD1 (6 bases). Germline V CDR1 and CDR2: SNHLY, FYNNEI. This CDR3 has 15 residues. Trimming pared 2 bases from V and 0 bases from J, leaving 10 bases between. The CDR3 protein is CASSEQGYMNTEAFF. CDR3 DNA sequence: TGTGCCAGCAGTGAACAGGGGTACATGAACACTGAAGCTTTCTTT.

CDR3 coding DNA: TGTGCCAGCAGCTTCGCCGGGTCCCACTTGCGCAATGAGCAGTTCTTC. Its protein is CASSFAGSHLRNEQFF. This chain uses TRBV11-1 with TRBJ2-1; D gene uncertain. This CDR3 has 16 amino acids. V gave up 3 bases and J gave up 6 bases, with 18 bases separating them. Germline CDR1 SGHAT, CDR2 FQDESV (reference sequence).

This clone was seen a single time. V is TRBV5-4 and J is TRBJ1-2; 7 bases line up with TRBD1. The germline V gene has CDR1 SGHNT and CDR2 YYREEE (reference sequence). The CDR3 is 16 residues long. Unmatched junction bases numbered 13, after V lost 0 bases and J lost 8 bases. As DNA, the CDR3 is TGTGCCAGCAGCTTGGGAATCCAGGGGGTCCGGGAAGGCTACACCTTC. Encoded protein: CASSLGIQGVREGYTF.

The V call is TRBV6-1, the J call TRBJ1-3; D is possibly TRBD1 (5 bases). In germline, CDR1 is MNHNS, CDR2 SASEGT. The CDR3 runs to 14 residues. V was pared by 3 bases and J by 2 bases, with 8 bases between. For the CDR3, the DNA is TGTGCCAGCAGTGACCTGGGGCCTGGAAACACCATATATTTT. Translating gives CASSDLGPGNTIYF.

The chain combines TRBV5-6 with TRBJ2-1; D gene unclear. Germline loops: CDR1 SGHDT, CDR2 YYEEEE. Trimming removed 0 bases from V and 5 bases from J, with 3 bases in between. CDR3 size: 12 residues. The CDR3 here is CASSLANNEQFF. CDR3 nucleotides: TGTGCCAGCAGCTTGGCCAACAATGAGCAGTTCTTC.

The chain links TRBV7-3 to TRBJ2-3; TRBD1 is a possible D gene (6 bases). The germline CDR1 and CDR2 sequences are SGHTA and FQGTGA. Trimming stripped 5 bases from V and 6 bases from J, with 6 bases between. The CDR3 is 11 amino acids. This CDR3 reads CASSRGDTQYF. For the CDR3, the DNA is TGTGCCAGCAGCAGGGGGGATACGCAGTATTTT.

The V and J genes are TRBV6-6 and TRBJ2-1; TRBD2 is a possible D gene (6 bases). Germline V gene sequence: CDR1 MNHNY, CDR2 SVGAGI (reference sequence). The CDR3 consists of 15 residues. Trimming removed 6 bases at V and 7 bases at J, with 19 bases between. The CDR3 nucleotides are TGTGCCAGCAGACACGGGACTCTCGGAGGAAATGAGCAGTTCTTC. Translation: CASRHGTLGGNEQFF.

The sample holds a few counts of this clone. The chain links TRBV15 to TRBJ1-6; a weak D match, TRBD1 (5 bases). V was cut by 0 bases and J by 5 bases, with 14 bases left in between. This CDR3 has 17 residues. Germline V gives CDR1 LNHNV, CDR2 YYDKDF (reference sequence). Written as DNA, the CDR3 is TGTGCCACCAGCAGAGATCAGGCGGGGCTGAATAATTCACCCCTCCACTTT. It is translated as CATSRDQAGLNNSPLHF.

A word on this clone: One junction end does not reproduce the germline sequence, and a read error may be involved. The chain couples TRBV7-9 to TRBJ2-7; D perhaps matches TRBD2 (5 bases). Looked up from germline, CDR1 is SEHNR and CDR2 is FQNEAQ (reference sequence). The length of the CDR3 is 16 residues. CDR3 sequence reads: CASSSPAAGTSHEQYF. CDR3 DNA sequence: TGTGCCAGCAGCTCCCCTGCCGCGGGTACCTCCCACGAGCAGTACTTC.

The chain combines TRBV19 with TRBJ1-5; D remains ambiguous. Between the trimmed V and J ends, which lost 2 bases and 4 bases, there was a span of 6 bases. CDR3 length: 13 residues. Germline CDR1 and CDR2: LNHDA and SQIVND (reference sequence). The CDR3: CASSIQYNQPQHF. As DNA, the CDR3 is TGTGCCAGTAGTATACAGTATAATCAGCCCCAGCATTTT.

This chain links TRBV2 with TRBJ2-1, with 7 bases lining up with TRBD2. The V gene end was trimmed by 6 bases and the J gene end by 6 bases; junction bases not matched to a gene: 5. Germline V gives CDR1 SNHLY, CDR2 FYNNEI. The CDR3 runs to 13 residues. CDR3 nucleotide sequence: TGTGCCAGCAGCCCCCCTAGCGGCAATGAGCAGTTCTTC. Translating gives CASSPPSGNEQFF.

The chain combines TRBV9 with TRBJ1-4; tentative D call: TRBD1 (5 bases). V lost 4 bases and J lost 10, with 20 bases in between. The germline gives CDR1 SGDLS, CDR2 YYNGEE. The length of the CDR3 is 15 residues. The CDR3 DNA is TGTGCCAGCAGCCCCCTTGGGCAGGGTATGGGAAAACTGTTTTTT. It codes for CASSPLGQGMGKLFF.

The chain links TRBV7-8 to TRBJ2-2; D possibly corresponds to TRBD1 (5 bases). This CDR3 region has 16 residues. The germline V gene has CDR1 SGHVS and CDR2 FQNEAQ. Trimming removed 5 bases from V and 7 bases from J, with 20 bases in between. The CDR3 protein is CASSQDLPGAVGELFF. CDR3 DNA: TGTGCCAGCAGCCAAGACCTACCTGGGGCGGTCGGGGAGCTGTTTTTT. The full variable domain, in which reference TRBV7-8 and TRBJ2-2 provide the parts outside the CDR3, is GAGVSQSPRYKVAKRGQDVALRCDPISGHVSLFWYQQALGQGPEFLTYFQNEAQLDKSGLPSDRFFAERPEGSVSTLKIQRTQQEDSAVYLCASSQDLPGAVGELFFGEGSRLTVL.

This chain links TRBV6-5 with TRBJ1-6; D not certain. Trimming removed 6 bases at V and 7 bases at J, with 7 bases between. The CDR3 spans 12 residues. CDR1 and CDR2 (germline): MNHEY, SVGAGI. Here the CDR3 DNA reads TGTGCCAGCAGCCGCGCCAATTCACCCCTCCACTTT. It encodes CASSRANSPLHF.

The chain combines TRBV5-1 with TRBJ1-5, with no clear D. Germline loops: CDR1 SGHRS, CDR2 YFSETQ. Trimming stripped 0 bases from V and 5 bases from J, with 6 bases between. This CDR3 region has 13 residues. DNA for the CDR3: TGCGCCAGCAGCTTGGCCAGTGATCAGCCCCAGCATTTT. Translated, it gives CASSLASDQPQHF.

The chain has TRBV19 and TRBJ2-5; D perhaps matches TRBD2 (7 bases). V was clipped by 3 bases and J by 5 bases, with 13 bases between them. The CDR3 contains 14 residues. Per germline, CDR1 LNHDA and CDR2 SQIVND (reference sequence). The CDR3 is CASSIRGGGETQYF. The DNA for the CDR3 is TGTGCCAGTAGTATTCGAGGGGGGGGCGAGACCCAGTACTTC.

This clone was counted only a few times. This sequence joins TRBV7-6 and TRBJ2-7, with 7 bases that match TRBD1. The length of the CDR3 is 13 residues. The J segment lost 5 bases and the V segment lost 5 bases, leaving 6 bases of the junction unmatched. Germline V gives CDR1 SGHVS, CDR2 FNYEAQ. The CDR3 protein is CASSPQTGHEQYF. The DNA of the CDR3 is TGTGCCAGCAGCCCACAGACAGGGCACGAGCAGTACTTC.

V and J are TRBV2 and TRBJ1-5; D is unresolved. This CDR3 spans 14 amino acids. Germline lookup yields CDR1 SNHLY and CDR2 FYNNEI. V dropped 3 bases and J dropped 5 bases, with 11 bases sitting between them. CDR3 residues: CASSDTGGDQPQHF. The CDR3 DNA follows: TGTGCCAGCAGTGATACGGGAGGCGATCAGCCCCAGCATTTT.

The chain has TRBV9 and TRBJ2-7; D gene unclear. V gave up 3 bases and J gave up 2 bases, with 15 bases separating them. CDR3 size: 15 residues. In germline, CDR1 is SGDLS, CDR2 YYNGEE. Here the CDR3 reads CASSAHPAETYEQYF. The CDR3 DNA reads as TGTGCCAGCAGCGCCCACCCGGCGGAGACCTACGAGCAGTACTTC.

This chain connects TRBV6-6 to TRBJ1-6; 9 nucleotides agree with TRBD1. The CDR3 runs 15 residues. Per germline, CDR1 MNHNY and CDR2 SVGAGI (reference sequence). Unmatched junction bases numbered 4, after V lost 0 bases and J lost 10 bases. This CDR3 reads CASSYSGTGYSPLHF. CDR3 nucleotides: TGTGCCAGCAGTTACTCCGGGACAGGGTACTCACCCCTCCACTTT.

The chain carries TRBV6-1 and TRBJ1-5; weak D call: TRBD1 (5 bases). The CDR3 contains 14 residues. Trimming shortened V by 5 bases and J by 4 bases, and 12 bases separated the two germline ends. Germline V gene sequence: CDR1 MNHNS, CDR2 SASEGT. The CDR3 nucleotides read TGTGCCAGCAGTAGTGCACAGGTGAATCAGCCCCAGCATTTT. Protein product: CASSSAQVNQPQHF.

The J gene is TRBJ2-5, the V gene TRBV15; weak D call: TRBD1 (5 bases). Trimming cost V 1 base and J 1 base, with 10 bases left between them. The CDR3 totals 15 residues. Germline values: CDR1 LNHNV, CDR2 YYDKDF (reference sequence). CDR3 nucleotide sequence: TGTGCCACCAGCAGAGCCGCCGACAGCCAAGAGACCCAGTACTTC. Its translation: CATSRAADSQETQYF.

CDR3 nucleotide sequence: TGTGCCAGCAGCATTTATTCTAGCGGGGGCCACCAATACACAGATACGCAGTATTTT. It encodes CASSIYSSGGHQYTDTQYF. This rearrangement joins TRBV7-9 to TRBJ2-3; 10 positions agree with TRBD2. The CDR3 covers 19 residues. With V trimmed by 5 bases and J by 2 bases, 16 bases remained unmatched. Germline V gene lookup returns CDR1 SEHNR and CDR2 FQNEAQ (reference sequence).

The V gene is TRBV10-3, the J gene TRBJ1-6; 9 bases fit TRBD1. The V and J ends lost 2 bases and 8 bases, in that order; junction bases with no gene match: 4. Germline V gene lookup returns CDR1 ENHRY and CDR2 SYGVKD. This CDR3 has 15 amino acids. The CDR3 nucleotides are TGTGCCATCAGTGAGGGGGACAGGGAACATTCACCCCTCCACTTT. This translates into CAISEGDREHSPLHF.

The J gene is TRBJ2-7, the V gene TRBV6-1, with a weak D call TRBD1 (7 bases). CDR1 MNHNS and CDR2 SASEGT come from the germline V gene. This CDR3 region has 11 residues. The CDR3 DNA follows: TGTGCTGGGCGGGACAGCCTTAAATGGTACTTC. It yields the protein CAGRDSLKWYF.

The rearrangement links TRBV6-6 to TRBJ1-1; D not certain. V lost 5 bases and J lost 4, with 5 bases in between. Germline CDR1 reads MNHNY; CDR2 reads SVGAGI (reference sequence). This CDR3 is 11 amino acids long. This CDR3 reads CASSKATEAFF. As DNA, the CDR3 is TGTGCCAGCAGTAAAGCCACTGAAGCTTTCTTT.

The chain joins TRBV2 to TRBJ1-2, with no clear D. The length of the CDR3 is 11 residues. V was pared by 8 bases and J by 8 bases, with 12 bases between. Germline V CDR1 and CDR2: SNHLY, FYNNEI. Here the CDR3 reads CASWRVDGYTF. The CDR3 DNA reads TGTGCCAGCTGGAGGGTTGACGGCTACACCTTC. Supplemented by reference TRBV2 and TRBJ1-2, the full variable domain reads EPEVTQTPSHQVTQMGQEVILRCVPISNHLYFYWYRQILGQKVEFLVSFYNNEISEKSEIFDDQFSVERPDGSNFTLKIRSTKLEDSAMYFCASWRVDGYTFGSGTRLTVV.

The table lists this clone with a few counts. Other DNA sequences in this specimen translate into the identical CDR3. V usage is TRBV27 and J usage is TRBJ2-7; maybe TRBD2 (5 bases). V dropped 4 bases and J dropped 0 bases, with 7 bases sitting between them. Germline loops: CDR1 MNHEY, CDR2 SMNVEV (reference sequence). CDR3 length: 13 amino acids. CDR3 DNA sequence: TGTGCCAGCAGTTCGGGGAGCTCCTACGAGCAGTACTTC. Encoded protein: CASSSGSSYEQYF.

The genes are TRBV2 and TRBJ2-7, with D perhaps TRBD2 (6 bases). Between the trimmed V and J ends, which lost 7 bases and 6 bases, there was a span of 10 bases. Germline CDR1 reads SNHLY; CDR2 reads FYNNEI. This CDR3 is 11 amino acids long. The CDR3 bases are TGTGCCAGCATCGCGGGGTCCGAGCAGTACTTC. Protein product: CASIAGSEQYF. Drawing the rest from reference TRBV2 and TRBJ2-7, the complete variable domain is EPEVTQTPSHQVTQMGQEVILRCVPISNHLYFYWYRQILGQKVEFLVSFYNNEISEKSEIFDDQFSVERPDGSNFTLKIRSTKLEDSAMYFCASIAGSEQYFGPGTRLTVT.

This chain links TRBV11-2 with TRBJ2-5; D is possibly TRBD2 (6 bases). The V end lost 4 bases, the J end lost 0 bases, and 12 bases lay between the germline ends. This CDR3 region has 15 residues. Germline lookup yields CDR1 SGHAT and CDR2 FQNNGV. CDR3: CASSSTPGDQETQYF. DNA of the CDR3: TGTGCCAGCAGCTCGACTCCGGGGGACCAAGAGACCCAGTACTTC.

The chain employs TRBV19 and TRBJ1-5, with a weak D call TRBD1 (5 bases). Trimming left V 7 bases short and J 0 bases short, with 13 bases between. The CDR3 covers 15 residues. The germline gives CDR1 LNHDA, CDR2 SQIVND (reference sequence). CDR3 region: CASTAKGYSNQPQHF. Written as DNA, the CDR3 is TGTGCCAGTACGGCGAAGGGGTATAGCAATCAGCCCCAGCATTTT.